Sequencing of this T cell receptor beta chain was carried out in a study of T-cell reconstitution after alpha-beta-depleted transplantation in children. The TCRbeta library incorporated unique molecular identifiers. TCRdb processed the PCR reads anew with MiXCR; each CDR3 protein has one entry. Of 200,000 to 250,000 distinct CDR3 sequences in the sample, roughly 10% were seen once. In this sample, this clonotype turned up a few times. Sequencing was performed on PBMCs from the stem cell graft donor, taken from the stem cell graft. The source is a human donor who donated a stem cell graft to a child with acute lymphoblastic leukemia.

This CDR3 reads CASSDPGTVKGYTF. CDR3 nucleotides: TGTGCCAGCAGTGACCCCGGGACAGTAAAAGGCTACACCTTC. V usage is TRBV6-1 and J usage is TRBJ1-2; TRBD1 matches 7 bases. V was pared by 3 bases and J by 8 bases, with 9 bases of the junction left unmatched. Germline CDR1 reads MNHNS; CDR2 reads SASEGT. CDR3 length: 14 amino acids.